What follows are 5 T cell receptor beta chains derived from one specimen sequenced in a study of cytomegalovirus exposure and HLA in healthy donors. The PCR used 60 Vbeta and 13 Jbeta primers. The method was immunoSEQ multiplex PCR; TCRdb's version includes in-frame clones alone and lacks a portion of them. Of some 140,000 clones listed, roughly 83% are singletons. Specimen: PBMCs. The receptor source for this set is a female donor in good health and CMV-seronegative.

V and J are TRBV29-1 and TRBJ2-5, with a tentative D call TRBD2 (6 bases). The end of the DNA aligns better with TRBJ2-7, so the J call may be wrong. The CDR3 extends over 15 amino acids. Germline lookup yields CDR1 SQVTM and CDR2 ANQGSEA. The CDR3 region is CSVSGEAGRPYEQYF. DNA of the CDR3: TGCAGCGTTTCCGGGGAGGCGGGCCGACCCTACGAGCAGTACTTC.

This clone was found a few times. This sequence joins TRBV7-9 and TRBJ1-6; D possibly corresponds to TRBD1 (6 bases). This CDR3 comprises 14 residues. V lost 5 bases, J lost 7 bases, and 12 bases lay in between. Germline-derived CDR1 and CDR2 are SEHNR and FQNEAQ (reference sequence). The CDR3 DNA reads TGTGCCAGCAGCATCGGACAGAAGAATTCACCCCTCCACTTT. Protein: CASSIGQKNSPLHF.

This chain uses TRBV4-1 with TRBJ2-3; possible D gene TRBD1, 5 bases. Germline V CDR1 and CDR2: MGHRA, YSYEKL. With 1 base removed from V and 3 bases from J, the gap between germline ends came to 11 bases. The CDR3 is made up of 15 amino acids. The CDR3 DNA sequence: TGCGCCAGCAGCCAAGGGGGCGCTTGGACAGATACGCAGTATTTT. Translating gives CASSQGGAWTDTQYF.

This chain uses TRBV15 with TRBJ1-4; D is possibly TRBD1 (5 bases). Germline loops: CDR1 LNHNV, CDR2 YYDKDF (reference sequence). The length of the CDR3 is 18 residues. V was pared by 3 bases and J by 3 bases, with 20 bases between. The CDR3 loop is CATSRNLRGERANEKLFF. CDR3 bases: TGTGCCACCAGCAGGAATCTTAGGGGCGAGCGGGCTAATGAAAAACTGTTTTTT.

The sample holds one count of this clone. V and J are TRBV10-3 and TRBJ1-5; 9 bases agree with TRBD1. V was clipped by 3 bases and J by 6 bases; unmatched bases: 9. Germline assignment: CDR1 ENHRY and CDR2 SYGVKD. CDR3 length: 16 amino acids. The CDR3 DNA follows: TGTGCCATCAGTGATTCTGGGGGACAGGGAACTCAGCCCCAGCATTTT. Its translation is CAISDSGGQGTQPQHF.